These 26 T cell receptor beta chains were sequenced from one sample in a study of T cell changes during pregnancy in multiple sclerosis. Data came from immunoSEQ multiplex PCR; TCRdb stores just in-frame clones and leaves some out. The sample holds tens of thousands of clones, 85% to 95% seen once. Sequenced material: CD4+ T cells from peripheral blood mononuclear cells, taken in the third trimester of pregnancy. All receptors derive from a female donor with multiple sclerosis, enrolled in a pregnancy study.

This chain links TRBV6-6 with TRBJ2-7; 7 bases are shared with TRBD1. The CDR3 spans 14 residues. Germline loops: CDR1 MNHNY, CDR2 SVGAGI (reference sequence). After removal of 5 bases from V and 2 bases from J, the junction contained 6 bases not matched to a gene. CDR3 region: CASSLTGVTYEQYF. CDR3 in DNA: TGTGCCAGCAGTCTCACAGGGGTAACCTACGAGCAGTACTTC.

The chain combines TRBV2 with TRBJ1-2; D is perhaps TRBD1 (5 bases). The germline V gene encodes CDR1 SNHLY and CDR2 FYNNEI. Between the trimmed V and J ends, which lost 8 bases and 8 bases, there was a span of 18 bases. The CDR3 spans 13 residues. CDR3 sequence: CASWLDSVGGYTF. The CDR3 nucleotides read TGTGCCAGCTGGCTCGACAGCGTCGGCGGCTACACCTTC.

This chain connects TRBV12-2 to TRBJ1-4. TRBV12-2 corresponds to a pseudogene. This CDR3 has 13 amino acids. CDR3 loop: CASRLGSSFGLFF. CDR3 nucleotide sequence: TGTGCAAGTCGCTTAGGATCCTCTTTCGGACTGTTTTTT.

The chain has TRBV6-5 and TRBJ1-1; D call uncertain. Trimming pared 7 bases from V and 11 bases from J, leaving 17 bases between. The germline gives CDR1 MNHEY, CDR2 SVGAGI. This CDR3 spans 12 amino acids. In DNA, the CDR3 is TGTGCCAGCAACCCCCGGGATTCTGCCGCTTTCTTT. Translation gives CASNPRDSAAFF.

The genes are TRBV11-2 and TRBJ2-5, with D perhaps matching TRBD1 (5 bases). The germline V gene encodes CDR1 SGHAT and CDR2 FQNNGV. The length of the CDR3 is 13 residues. V dropped 4 bases and J dropped 3 bases, with 9 bases sitting between them. The CDR3 is CASSSDTKETQYF. CDR3 bases: TGTGCCAGCAGCTCGGACACCAAAGAGACCCAGTACTTC.

The chain is built from TRBV7-6 and TRBJ1-1; no reliable D call. The CDR3 runs to 16 residues. The V gene's germline CDR1 is SGHVS and CDR2 FNYEAQ. V was cut by 5 bases and J by 6 bases, with 22 bases left in between. CDR3 sequence: CASSDRPGGGTAEAFF. The CDR3 DNA is TGTGCCAGCAGCGACCGCCCGGGAGGCGGAACCGCTGAAGCTTTCTTT.

The genes are TRBV15 and TRBJ1-1; TRBD1 is a possible D gene (6 bases). This CDR3 spans 15 amino acids. V was pared by 0 bases and J by 1 base, with 9 bases between. CDR1 and CDR2 (germline): LNHNV, YYDKDF (reference sequence). CDR3 in amino acids: CATSRDRGANTEAFF. CDR3 nucleotide sequence: TGTGCCACCAGCAGAGACAGGGGCGCGAACACTGAAGCTTTCTTT.

J is TRBJ2-1 and V is TRBV12-2; the DNA was not compared with TRBD1, the D call given in the table. TRBV12-2 is given as a pseudogene. The CDR3 covers 19 residues. In DNA, the CDR3 is TGTGCAAGTCGCCCCCACAGGGGTGTGGGGCGTAGAGGTGACAATGAGCAGTTCTTC. Its translation: CASRPHRGVGRRGDNEQFF.

V and J are TRBV7-2 and TRBJ2-5; a weak D match, TRBD2 (6 bases). V shed 5 bases and J shed 2 bases, with 9 bases lying between them. CDR3 length: 13 amino acids. Germline V gene data show CDR1 as SGHTA and CDR2 as FQGNSA. The CDR3 nucleotides read TGTGCCAGCAGCGCTAGCGCACAAGAGACCCAGTACTTC. It specifies CASSASAQETQYF.

The genes are TRBV5-4 and TRBJ2-1, with TRBD1 identical over 9 bases. The germline V gene has CDR1 SGHNT and CDR2 YYREEE (reference sequence). V lost 3 bases, J lost 8 bases, and 6 bases stayed unmatched. The CDR3 consists of 14 residues. CDR3 DNA sequence: TGTGCCAGCAGCTCGGGACAGGGCCGCGATGAGCAGTTCTTC. Encoded protein: CASSSGQGRDEQFF.

V gene TRBV28 combines with J gene TRBJ2-5; TRBD2 aligns across 11 bases. Germline V lookup: CDR1 MDHEN, CDR2 SYDVKM. The V and J ends lost 7 bases and 5 bases, in that order; junction bases with no gene match: 6. The CDR3 is made up of 14 amino acids. The CDR3 coding sequence is TGTGCCAGCAACCTAGCGGGAGGTGGGGAGACCCAGTACTTC. This codes for CASNLAGGGETQYF.

The J gene is TRBJ1-1, the V gene TRBV30, with D unclear. CDR3 length: 13 residues. V was clipped by 7 bases and J by 5 bases, with 17 bases between them. Germline V CDR1 and CDR2: GTSNPN, SVGIG (reference sequence). CDR3 nucleotides: TGTGCCTCGGCCTTCGGGGTCCTGACTGAAGCTTTCTTT. It specifies CASAFGVLTEAFF.

The V gene is TRBV7-8, the J gene TRBJ1-2, with TRBD1 identical over 8 bases. The junction had 9 bases not matched to a gene; V was cut back by 0 bases and J by 0 bases. Germline V gene sequence: CDR1 SGHVS, CDR2 FQNEAQ. The CDR3 runs to 18 residues. CDR3 amino acids: CASSLAALGTGSNYGYTF. DNA of the CDR3: TGTGCCAGCAGCTTAGCAGCCCTCGGGACAGGATCTAACTATGGCTACACCTTC. The full variable domain, in which reference TRBV7-8 and TRBJ1-2 provide the parts outside the CDR3, is GAGVSQSPRYKVAKRGQDVALRCDPISGHVSLFWYQQALGQGPEFLTYFQNEAQLDKSGLPSDRFFAERPEGSVSTLKIQRTQQEDSAVYLCASSLAALGTGSNYGYTFGSGTRLTVV.

The chain recombines TRBV5-1 with TRBJ2-3; TRBD2 matches at 8 bases. Per germline, CDR1 SGHRS and CDR2 YFSETQ. CDR3 length: 16 amino acids. V lost 0 bases to trimming and J lost 0 bases; unmatched junction nucleotides: 3. The DNA of the CDR3 is TGCGCCAGCAGCTTGGTTACTAGCGGTAGCACAGATACGCAGTATTTT. Translation gives CASSLVTSGSTDTQYF.

This sequence joins TRBV28 and TRBJ1-1; D is perhaps TRBD1 (5 bases). Trimming stripped 10 bases from V and 0 bases from J, with 12 bases between. Germline V gene sequence: CDR1 MDHEN, CDR2 SYDVKM. This CDR3 is built from 13 residues. Written as DNA, the CDR3 is TGTGCCATAAAAGGGGTACTGAACACTGAAGCTTTCTTT. Its translation: CAIKGVLNTEAFF.

The V call is TRBV6-4, the J call TRBJ2-1, with D possibly TRBD2 on 7 matching bases. CDR1 and CDR2 (germline): MRHNA, SNTAGT. This CDR3 has 15 residues. Trimming cost V 3 bases and J 7 bases, with 16 bases left between them. The CDR3: CASSEGGGGPNEQFF. The CDR3 DNA follows: TGTGCCAGCAGTGAAGGGGGGGGAGGCCCAAATGAGCAGTTCTTC.

The rearrangement uses TRBV21-1 and TRBJ2-3; the D call of TRBD2 is as the table states it, not checked on the DNA. TRBV21-1 is deemed a pseudogene. The CDR3 has 12 amino acids. Here the CDR3 reads CASSSFSGREYF. CDR3 bases: TGTGCCAGCAGCTCGTTTAGCGGGAGGGAGTATTTT.

This clone counts as medium-sized. This chain connects TRBV27 to TRBJ2-7, with 9 bases fitting TRBD2. Germline CDR1 MNHEY, CDR2 SMNVEV (reference sequence). V was clipped by 3 bases and J by 3 bases; unmatched bases: 6. The length of the CDR3 is 15 residues. DNA for the CDR3: TGTGCCAGCAGTTTGCGGTCTAGCGGGATCTACGAGCAGTACTTC. This gives the protein CASSLRSSGIYEQYF.

The chain has TRBV7-9 and TRBJ2-2, with D unclear. Germline assignment: CDR1 SEHNR and CDR2 FQNEAQ (reference sequence). There are 15 residues in the CDR3. Trimming took 5 bases from V and 3 from J, leaving 13 bases between them. As DNA, the CDR3 is TGTGCCAGCAGCCCCCGCTCCTTAGACACCGGGGAGCTGTTTTTT. Translated: CASSPRSLDTGELFF.

The J gene is TRBJ2-3, the V gene TRBV5-4; 10 bases align to TRBD2. Germline V gene sequence: CDR1 SGHNT, CDR2 YYREEE (reference sequence). The trim removed 0 bases at V and 5 bases at J, leaving 3 bases unmatched. This CDR3 region has 15 residues. In DNA form, the CDR3 reads TGTGCCAGCAGCTTGGTGGTAGCGGGAGGAGATACGCAGTATTTT. Protein product: CASSLVVAGGDTQYF.

The genes are TRBV7-9 and TRBJ2-2; possibly TRBD1 for D (6 bases). CDR1 and CDR2 (germline): SEHNR, FQNEAQ (reference sequence). Trimming shortened V by 5 bases and J by 1 base, and 14 bases separated the two germline ends. This CDR3 contains 16 residues. DNA for the CDR3: TGTGCCAGCAGCGCAAGATCGACAGGGAACACCGGGGAGCTGTTTTTT. Its protein product is CASSARSTGNTGELFF.

The V gene is TRBV30, the J gene TRBJ1-3, with D possibly matching TRBD1 (5 bases). Germline V lookup: CDR1 GTSNPN, CDR2 SVGIG (reference sequence). The CDR3 has 15 amino acids. V was pared by 0 bases and J by 8 bases, with 17 bases between. The CDR3 here is CAWSVWGSTRDTIYF. CDR3 bases: TGTGCCTGGAGTGTATGGGGCTCGACCCGAGACACCATATATTTT.

This chain uses TRBV4-3 with TRBJ2-4, with 7 bases matching TRBD2. The trim removed 0 bases at V and 8 bases at J, leaving 7 bases unmatched. The CDR3 runs 15 residues. CDR1 and CDR2 from the germline V gene are LGHNA and YSLEER. The CDR3 here is CASSQDVQGGDIQYF. The DNA for the CDR3 is TGCGCCAGCAGCCAAGATGTTCAGGGAGGGGACATTCAGTACTTC.

The rearrangement uses TRBV30 and TRBJ1-3; no definite D call. Per the germline V gene, CDR1 is GTSNPN and CDR2 is SVGIG (reference sequence). The V gene lost 1 base and the J gene lost 4 bases, with 8 bases spanning the gap. The CDR3 has 13 amino acids. CDR3: CAWSAIVGNTIYF. The CDR3 DNA reads TGTGCCTGGAGTGCAATTGTCGGAAACACCATATATTTT.

CDR3: CASSQDFGGPTGEQYF. The CDR3 region has the DNA TGCGCCAGCAGCCAGGATTTTGGAGGGCCGACGGGAGAGCAGTACTTC. V is TRBV4-1 and J is TRBJ2-7; tentatively, D is TRBD2 (6 bases). This CDR3 is 16 amino acids long. V dropped 3 bases and J dropped 7 bases, with 22 bases sitting between them. Germline lookup yields CDR1 MGHRA and CDR2 YSYEKL.

The gene calls are TRBV5-8 and TRBJ1-2; 8 nucleotides agree with TRBD1. Germline CDR1 is SGHTS and CDR2 is YDEGEE. V gave up 6 bases and J gave up 3 bases; unmatched junction bases: 7. This CDR3 has 14 residues. The chain's CDR3 is CASIRSGGDYGYTF. The CDR3 DNA is TGTGCCAGCATCAGATCAGGGGGCGACTATGGCTACACCTTC.